Listed below are T cell receptor beta chains from one sample, sequenced in a study of OX40 agonist ivuxolimab in advanced cancers. TCRdb's table, derived via immunoSEQ multiplex PCR, lists solely in-frame clones and lacks some. This table holds about 66,000 clones, about 88% found once. The starting material was CD4+ or CD8+ T cells sorted from blood, obtained in a trial of the OX40 agonist ivuxolimab. The receptors were gathered from an adult with an advanced solid tumor such as melanoma, head and neck, liver or kidney cancer. The CDR3 runs from the conserved cysteine through the conserved F or W. A D gene is named only where the DNA matches it firmly. Size tells how often a clone was seen (once, few, many) or the class of an expanded clone, and some rows leave it out.

DNA	CDR3	D	J	size	length	V
TGTGCCAGCAGCTCGCCCCGTAGGGCGCTACACGAGCAGTACTTC	CASSSPRRALHEQYF	NA	TRBJ2-7	once	15	TRBV7-2
TGCGCCAGCAGCCAAGCCGGGACGGGGGAAAAACTGTTTTTT	CASSQAGTGEKLFF	NA	TRBJ1-4	NA	14	TRBV4-1
TGTGCCAGCAGCTCCCGGACAGGGGGTGAGACCCAGTACTTC	CASSSRTGGETQYF	TRBD1	TRBJ2-5	many	14	TRBV7-6
TGTGCCAGCAGCGGTCGGGTCAGTGGTACTGAAGCTTTCTTT	CASSGRVSGTEAFF	NA	TRBJ1-1	NA	14	TRBV27
TGCGCCAGCAGTAGGACTAGCGGGAGCTTTACTTACAATGAGCAGTTCTTC	CASSRTSGSFTYNEQFF	TRBD2	TRBJ2-1	NA	17	TRBV10-2
TGTGCCAGCAGCTTGGCAGCCGGAAACACCATATATTTT	CASSLAAGNTIYF	NA	TRBJ1-3	NA	13	TRBV7-9
TGTGCCAGCAGCGAGACCCCCTCAGGGGCAGTGATCGGGGAGCTGTTTTTT	CASSETPSGAVIGELFF	NA	TRBJ2-2	NA	17	TRBV9
TGTGCCAGCAGCTCCGGGACTAGCGGGGTTAACAATGAGCAGTTCTTC	CASSSGTSGVNNEQFF	TRBD2	TRBJ2-1	once	16	TRBV7-9
TGTGCCAGCAGTGGAAACGGATACGAGCAGTACTTC	CASSGNGYEQYF	NA	TRBJ2-7	NA	12	TRBV2
TGTGCCAGCAGAGTTACAGGGGGGGGCACTGAAGCTTTCTTT	CASRVTGGGTEAFF	TRBD1	TRBJ1-1	NA	14	TRBV2
TGTGCCAGCAGTTACAGGACGAGCTCCTACAATGAGCAGTTCTTC	CASSYRTSSYNEQFF	NA	TRBJ2-1	NA	15	TRBV6-6
TGTGCCAGCAGCCGCACAGTGAACACTGAAGCTTTCTTT	CASSRTVNTEAFF	NA	TRBJ1-1	once	13	TRBV7-6
TGTGCCAGCAGCCCCGGATCGACAGGGATTGGAACAGATACGCAGTATTTT	CASSPGSTGIGTDTQYF	TRBD1	TRBJ2-3	NA	17	TRBV7-8
TGTGCCAGCAGCACGCACTCTACCTCCTACGAGCAGTACTTC	CASSTHSTSYEQYF	NA	TRBJ2-7	NA	14	TRBV9
TGTGCCAGCACTGTAAATCGTAGGCCAAGCAACGTCCTGACTTTC	CASTVNRRPSNVLTF	NA	TRBJ2-6	NA	15	TRBV2
TGTGCCACCAGCAGAGATGGGTCCACCGGGGAGCTGTTTTTT	CATSRDGSTGELFF	NA	TRBJ2-2	NA	14	TRBV15
TGTGCCAGCGTCTCGCTGGGTGGCTACACCTTC	CASVSLGGYTF	NA	TRBJ1-2	few	11	TRBV28
TGTGCCAGCAGGGACGGAGGGACAGGGGCGGATGGCTACACCTTC	CASRDGGTGADGYTF	TRBD1	TRBJ1-2	NA	15	TRBV2
TGTGCCAGCAGCCCGACGCTAGCGGGAGGGTCCTACAATGAGCAGTTCTTC	CASSPTLAGGSYNEQFF	TRBD2	TRBJ2-1	NA	17	TRBV11-2
TGTGCCAGTAAAGCGGGGAGCTCCTACAATGAGCAGTTCTTC	CASKAGSSYNEQFF	TRBD2	TRBJ2-1	NA	14	TRBV2
TGTGCCCAAACACCGGGACAGTGGAACACTGAAGCTTTCTTT	CAQTPGQWNTEAFF	TRBD1	TRBJ1-1	few	14	TRBV30
TGTGCCAGCTTTCCCGGGACAGGGTTATCTGGGGCCAACGTCCTGACTTTC	CASFPGTGLSGANVLTF	TRBD1	TRBJ2-6	NA	17	TRBV18